This T cell receptor beta chain was sequenced for a study of neurological immune-mediated disorders. Findings and limits, study-wide: No sharing of CDR3 amino acid sequences was observed among expanded clones across subjects, suggesting private repertoires in all groups.

A single record per CDR3 protein comes from TCRdb applying MiXCR to the 5' RACE reads. This sample has 31,000 or so distinct CDR3 sequences, with roughly 1.6% found just once. This clonotype has ten or more counts. Its cognate antigen is unknown. CDR1 and CDR2 (germline): SGHRS, YFSETQ. Trimming left V 5 bases short and J 1 base short, with 12 bases between. The CDR3 is 15 residues long. The chain uses TRBV5-1 and TRBJ1-4; tentatively, D is TRBD1 (5 bases). Material: PBMCs. This sequence was found in a woman aged 30 to 39 with multiple sclerosis. CDR3 sequence: CASRLTGRTNEKLFF. The CDR3 bases are TGCGCCAGCAGATTAACAGGCCGAACTAATGAAAAACTGTTTTTT.